This paragraph reports one TCR beta chain. These data are taken from a study of T cell changes during pregnancy in multiple sclerosis. The V end was cut by 4 bases, the J end by 6 bases, with 17 bases between. Germline values: CDR1 SGDLS, CDR2 YYNGEE. The CDR3 loop spans 14 amino acids. The data were produced by immunoSEQ multiplex PCR, yet TCRdb's version contains in-frame clones alone and is incomplete. The repertoire consists of about 110,000 clones, with approximately 90% occurring once and the leading ten covering 0.78%. Material: peripheral blood, obtained in the third trimester of pregnancy. The chain carries TRBV9 and TRBJ2-7, with D tentatively TRBD2 (6 bases). This TCR derives from a female donor in good health, enrolled as a control in a pregnancy study. In DNA, the CDR3 is TGTGCCAGCAGCCCGAGGAGGGGATGGGGCGAGCAGTACTTC. Its translation: CASSPRRGWGEQYF.